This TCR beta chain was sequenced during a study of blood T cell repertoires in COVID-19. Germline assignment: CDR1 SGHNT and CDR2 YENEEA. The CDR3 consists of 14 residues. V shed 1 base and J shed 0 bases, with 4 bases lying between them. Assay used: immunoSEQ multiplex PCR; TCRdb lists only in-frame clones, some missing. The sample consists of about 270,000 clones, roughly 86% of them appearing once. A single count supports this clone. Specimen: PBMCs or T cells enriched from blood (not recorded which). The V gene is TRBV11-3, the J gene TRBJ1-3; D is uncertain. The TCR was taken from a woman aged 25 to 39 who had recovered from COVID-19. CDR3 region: CASSLGSSGNTIYF. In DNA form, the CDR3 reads TGTGCCAGCAGCTTAGGCAGCTCTGGAAACACCATATATTTT.